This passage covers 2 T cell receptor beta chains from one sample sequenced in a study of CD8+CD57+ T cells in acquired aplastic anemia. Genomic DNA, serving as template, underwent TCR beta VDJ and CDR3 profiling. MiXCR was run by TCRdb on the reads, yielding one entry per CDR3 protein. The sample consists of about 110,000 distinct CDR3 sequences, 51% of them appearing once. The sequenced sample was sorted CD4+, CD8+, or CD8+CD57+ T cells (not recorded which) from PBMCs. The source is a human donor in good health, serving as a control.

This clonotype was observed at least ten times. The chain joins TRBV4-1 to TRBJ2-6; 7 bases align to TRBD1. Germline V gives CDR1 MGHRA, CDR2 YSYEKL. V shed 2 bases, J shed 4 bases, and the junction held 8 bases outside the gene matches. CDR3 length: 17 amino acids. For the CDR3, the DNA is TGCGCCAGCAGCCAACAAGGACAGGTCGGGGGGGCCAACGTCCTGACTTTC. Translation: CASSQQGQVGGANVLTF.

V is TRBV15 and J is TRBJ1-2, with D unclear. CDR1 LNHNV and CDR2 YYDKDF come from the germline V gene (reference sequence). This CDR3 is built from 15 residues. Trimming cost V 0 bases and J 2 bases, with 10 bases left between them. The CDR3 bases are TGTGCCACCAGCAGAGATCATCTGAGAAACTATGGCTACACCTTC. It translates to CATSRDHLRNYGYTF.